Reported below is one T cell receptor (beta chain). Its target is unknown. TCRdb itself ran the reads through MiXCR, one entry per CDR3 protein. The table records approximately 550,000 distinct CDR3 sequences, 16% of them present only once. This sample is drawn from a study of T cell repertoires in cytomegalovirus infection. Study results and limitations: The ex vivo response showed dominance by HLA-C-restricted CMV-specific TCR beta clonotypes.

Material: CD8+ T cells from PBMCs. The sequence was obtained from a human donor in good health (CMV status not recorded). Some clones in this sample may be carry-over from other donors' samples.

The CDR3 DNA is TGTGCCAGCAGCCCCGGGCTCAAGCAGTACTTC. Protein sequence: CASSPGLKQYF. The chain carries TRBV4-2 and TRBJ2-7; D unresolved. There are 11 residues in the CDR3. Germline loops: CDR1 LGHNA, CDR2 YNFKEQ. V was clipped by 4 bases and J by 8 bases, with 9 bases between them.